This TCR beta chain appears in the sequencing data of a study of cytomegalovirus exposure and HLA in healthy donors. PCR amplification relied on 60 Vbeta primers (plus 13 Jbeta primers). Clones were sequenced by immunoSEQ multiplex PCR, and TCRdb holds only the in-frame ones, with some missing. The sample contains about 200,000 clones, around 74% of which appear only once. Germline loops: CDR1 MDHEN, CDR2 SYDVKM. With 2 bases removed from V and 2 bases from J, the gap between germline ends came to 3 bases. This CDR3 has 12 residues. The sequencing sample was made of PBMCs. This TCR was recovered from a girl aged 10-17 years in good health and CMV-seropositive. The rearrangement joins TRBV28 to TRBJ1-2; D is uncertain. The CDR3 spells CASSLGNYGYTF. The CDR3, as DNA: TGTGCCAGCAGTTTAGGCAACTATGGCTACACCTTC.